These 24 T cell receptor beta chains were sequenced from one sample in a study of CD8+ T cells in alopecia areata. RNA extraction and reverse transcription yielded cDNA as sequencing template. Sequenced by immunoSEQ multiplex PCR; TCRdb stores in-frame clones only, minus some. The sample lists over 150,000 clones, around 63% seen once, with more than 1.5% in the top ten. The source material was CD4+ T cells sorted from blood, sampled at week 0. These receptors were obtained from a human donor with alopecia areata.

V is TRBV11-2 and J is TRBJ2-1; TRBD2 matches at 8 bases. Germline assignment: CDR1 SGHAT and CDR2 FQNNGV. This CDR3 spans 17 amino acids. The V gene end was trimmed by 4 bases and the J gene end by 4 bases; junction bases not matched to a gene: 12. The DNA of the CDR3 is TGTGCCAGCAGCTCAACGCTCCGCCTAGCGGGTTACAATGAGCAGTTCTTC. Its translation: CASSSTLRLAGYNEQFF.

The rearrangement links TRBV6-1 to TRBJ1-2; 7 nucleotides match TRBD1. CDR3 length: 14 amino acids. Per the germline V gene, CDR1 is MNHNS and CDR2 is SASEGT. V gave up 4 bases and J gave up 2 bases; unmatched junction bases: 4. The CDR3 region is CASSAGTANYGYTF. CDR3 bases: TGTGCCAGCAGTGCGGGGACAGCCAACTATGGCTACACCTTC.

CDR3 coding DNA: TGTGCCAGCAGTGAAGCCCCTTCTGATTCACCCCTCCACTTT. Translating it yields CASSEAPSDSPLHF. The chain carries TRBV6-1 and TRBJ1-6; unclear D gene. The germline V gene encodes CDR1 MNHNS and CDR2 SASEGT. The germline V and J ends were trimmed by 0 bases and 8 bases, with 8 bases remaining between them. The CDR3 sequence is 14 residues long.

The CDR3 coding sequence is TGTGCCAGCAGCCAAGTGCAGTCCTACGAGCAGTACTTC. Encoded protein: CASSQVQSYEQYF. The chain is built from TRBV14 and TRBJ2-7; D not resolved. CDR1 is SGHDN and CDR2 is FVKESK in the germline V gene. This CDR3 has 13 residues. V lost 1 base and J 1 base, leaving 5 bases between the germline ends.

This clone has only a few counts. The chain combines TRBV18 with TRBJ2-1, with D perhaps matching TRBD1 or TRBD2 (5 bases each). The CDR3 is made up of 17 amino acids. Between the trimmed V and J ends, which lost 5 bases and 0 bases, there was a span of 17 bases. The V gene's germline CDR1 is KGHSH and CDR2 LQKENI. Written as DNA, the CDR3 is TGTGCCAGCTCAGCTAGGGGAGCCTCGAGCTCCTACAATGAGCAGTTCTTC. Translated, it gives CASSARGASSSYNEQFF.

The chain uses TRBV7-2 and TRBJ2-7, with TRBD1 identical over 8 bases. The CDR3 has 15 amino acids. Germline V gene sequence: CDR1 SGHTA, CDR2 FQGNSA. V lost 3 bases, J lost 4 bases, and 8 bases stayed unmatched. The CDR3 nucleotides read TGTGCCAGCAGCTTTTCAGGGACAGGAGGGTACGAGCAGTACTTC. This gives the protein CASSFSGTGGYEQYF.

The rearrangement joins TRBV9 to TRBJ2-3; 13 bases agree with TRBD2. V shed 0 bases, J shed 3 bases, and the junction held 7 bases outside the gene matches. Germline V gene sequence: CDR1 SGDLS, CDR2 YYNGEE. The CDR3 is made up of 18 amino acids. DNA for the CDR3: TGTGCCAGCAGCGTAGGACTAGCGGGGGGCCAACGGACAGATACGCAGTATTTT. Its translation is CASSVGLAGGQRTDTQYF.

The V call is TRBV23-1, the J call TRBJ1-6; D gene unclear. TRBV23-1 is classed as an ORF, of uncertain function. The CDR3 totals 15 residues. The V end lost 0 bases, the J end lost 8 bases, and 11 bases lay between the germline ends. The CDR3 sequence: CASSQSSFSDSPLHF. In DNA, the CDR3 is TGCGCCAGCAGTCAATCGTCTTTCTCGGATTCACCCCTCCACTTT.

There are a few counts of this clone. The chain carries TRBV15 and TRBJ2-3; D gene unclear. From germline, CDR1 is LNHNV and CDR2 YYDKDF (reference sequence). The CDR3 loop spans 14 amino acids. Trimming took 1 base from V and 2 from J, leaving 7 bases between them. CDR3 sequence: CATSRVGFTDTQYF. CDR3 in DNA: TGTGCCACCAGCAGAGTTGGCTTCACAGATACGCAGTATTTT.

The chain uses TRBV28 and TRBJ2-3; the match to TRBD1 covers 7 bases. Germline CDR1 and CDR2: MDHEN and SYDVKM. V lost 5 bases to trimming and J lost 1 base; unmatched junction nucleotides: 12. The CDR3 loop spans 17 amino acids. The CDR3 bases are TGTGCCAGCAGTCCTACAGGGGCCCTAGTAGGCACAGATACGCAGTATTTT. Translation gives CASSPTGALVGTDTQYF.

In this sample, this clone turned up once. This chain uses TRBV15 with TRBJ2-7, with 9 bases lining up with TRBD2. Germline V gene sequence: CDR1 LNHNV, CDR2 YYDKDF (reference sequence). The CDR3 has 16 amino acids. The ends lost 4 bases at V and 2 bases at J; junction bases unmatched: 9. The CDR3 DNA sequence: TGTGCCACCAGCAACCCCCTAGCGGGGCGACCCTACGAGCAGTACTTC. The encoded protein is CATSNPLAGRPYEQYF.

The chain combines TRBV29-1 with TRBJ1-3; no firm D call. The CDR3 has 11 residues. Trimming took off 0 bases at V and 7 bases at J, with 4 bases between the two ends. CDR1 and CDR2 (germline): SQVTM, ANQGSEA. CDR3 sequence reads: CSVEDYNTIYF. DNA of the CDR3: TGCAGCGTTGAAGATTACAACACCATATATTTT.

This chain uses TRBV27 with TRBJ2-3; D gene uncertain. Germline V gene lookup returns CDR1 MNHEY and CDR2 SMNVEV (reference sequence). Trimming took 5 bases from V and 2 from J, leaving 5 bases between them. The CDR3 has 12 amino acids. This chain's CDR3 is CASSPFTDTQYF. DNA of the CDR3: TGTGCCAGCAGTCCTTTCACAGATACGCAGTATTTT.

This clone was seen more than once but under ten times. The chain employs TRBV29-1 and TRBJ1-1, with 11 positions matching TRBD1. The V gene end was trimmed by 7 bases and the J gene end by 6 bases; junction bases not matched to a gene: 10. The germline gives CDR1 SQVTM, CDR2 ANQGSEA. The CDR3 extends over 14 amino acids. CDR3 in DNA: TGCAGCGCCCGAGGACAGGGGGCGCCGGCTGAAGCTTTCTTT. Protein: CSARGQGAPAEAFF.

This sequence joins TRBV4-2 and TRBJ1-2; D is perhaps TRBD1 (5 bases). Trimming removed 0 bases at V and 8 bases at J, with 13 bases between. Germline lookup yields CDR1 LGHNA and CDR2 YNFKEQ. This CDR3 comprises 14 residues. The CDR3 DNA sequence: TGTGCCAGCAGCCAAGATTCGCAGGGTGAAGGCTACACCTTC. Residues: CASSQDSQGEGYTF.

This clone was recorded once. The genes are TRBV4-2 and TRBJ1-2; possible D gene TRBD1, 5 bases. The CDR3 is 14 amino acids. V lost 0 bases to trimming and J lost 4 bases, with 9 bases between them. Germline V lookup: CDR1 LGHNA, CDR2 YNFKEQ. CDR3: CASSQDGTTYGYTF. The CDR3 DNA reads TGTGCCAGCAGCCAAGATGGGACGACCTATGGCTACACCTTC.

J is TRBJ1-2 and V is TRBV4-3, with 7 positions matching TRBD1. The junction had 11 bases not matched to a gene; V was cut back by 4 bases and J by 6 bases. Germline V gene data show CDR1 as LGHNA and CDR2 as YSLEER. The CDR3 is 15 residues long. The CDR3 sequence: CASSPQGQGVNGYTF. CDR3 sequence (DNA): TGCGCCAGCAGCCCGCAGGGGCAGGGGGTGAATGGCTACACCTTC.

The rearrangement links TRBV6-5 to TRBJ1-2; D may be TRBD1 (5 bases). Per the germline V gene, CDR1 is MNHEY and CDR2 is SVGAGI. V was clipped by 0 bases and J by 8 bases, with 10 bases between them. CDR3 size: 13 residues. The CDR3 reads CASSYSRGVGYTF. The CDR3 DNA follows: TGTGCCAGCAGTTACTCACGAGGGGTCGGCTACACCTTC.

V usage is TRBV29-1 and J usage is TRBJ2-4, with 7 bases aligning to TRBD1. This CDR3 contains 13 residues. CDR1 is SQVTM and CDR2 is ANQGSEA in the germline V gene. With 4 bases clipped from V and 0 bases from J, the junction kept 0 bases outside the gene matches. Here the CDR3 DNA reads TGCAGCGTTGGACAGGGAGCCAAAAACATTCAGTACTTC. Its translation is CSVGQGAKNIQYF. The full variable domain, rest sourced from reference TRBV29-1 and TRBJ2-4, is SAVISQKPSRDICQRGTSLTIQCQVDSQVTMMFWYRQQPGQSLTLIATANQGSEATYESGFVIDKFPISRPNLTFSTLTVSNMSPEDSSIYLCSVGQGAKNIQYFGAGTRLSVL.

The chain employs TRBV5-6 and TRBJ1-1, with 8 bases matching TRBD1. Germline-derived CDR1 and CDR2 are SGHDT and YYEEEE. This CDR3 contains 16 residues. The J segment lost 1 base and the V segment lost 4 bases, leaving 9 bases of the junction unmatched. The CDR3 protein is CASSRRGRGPNTEAFF. The CDR3 DNA follows: TGTGCCAGCAGCCGCAGGGGGCGTGGGCCGAACACTGAAGCTTTCTTT.

This chain connects TRBV29-1 to TRBJ1-1; D uncertain. CDR1 and CDR2 from the germline V gene are SQVTM and ANQGSEA. V lost 7 bases and J lost 1, with 7 bases in between. The CDR3 runs 11 residues. CDR3 sequence: CSADGNTEAFF. Here the CDR3 DNA reads TGCAGCGCCGACGGGAACACTGAAGCTTTCTTT. The full variable domain, in which reference TRBV29-1 and TRBJ1-1 provide the parts outside the CDR3, is SAVISQKPSRDICQRGTSLTIQCQVDSQVTMMFWYRQQPGQSLTLIATANQGSEATYESGFVIDKFPISRPNLTFSTLTVSNMSPEDSSIYLCSADGNTEAFFGQGTRLTVV.

The rearrangement uses TRBV27 and TRBJ2-3, with TRBD1 as a possible D gene (6 bases). CDR3 size: 16 residues. The V gene lost 4 bases and the J gene lost 1 base, with 15 bases spanning the gap. Germline loops: CDR1 MNHEY, CDR2 SMNVEV (reference sequence). The CDR3, as DNA: TGTGCCAGCAGTTCACGACGGGACACGGGCACAGATACGCAGTATTTT. It codes for CASSSRRDTGTDTQYF.

This chain joins TRBV27 and TRBJ1-2; TRBD1 might be the D (5 bases). Between the trimmed V and J ends, which lost 6 bases and 5 bases, there was a span of 19 bases. Germline CDR1 reads MNHEY; CDR2 reads SMNVEV (reference sequence). This CDR3 has 15 residues. The CDR3 region has the DNA TGTGCCAGCAGCCGAAATGGGGCCGGGGGTTATGGCTACACCTTC. It yields the protein CASSRNGAGGYGYTF.

The chain employs TRBV5-1 and TRBJ2-7; 12 bases agree with TRBD2. V shed 1 base and J 0 bases; nucleotides not matched to a gene: 8. CDR3 length: 18 residues. CDR1 is SGHRS and CDR2 is YFSETQ in the germline V gene. The CDR3 coding sequence is TGCGCCAGCAGCTTGTTAACTAGCGGGGGGCTGAGCTCCTACGAGCAGTACTTC. Its translation: CASSLLTSGGLSSYEQYF.